This T cell receptor (beta chain) was observed in a study of T-cell reconstitution after alpha-beta-depleted transplantation in children. This clonotype was counted ten times or more. As it was prepared, the TCRbeta library received unique molecular identifiers. TCRdb re-called the PCR reads with MiXCR, one entry per CDR3 protein. Here the sample spans hundreds of thousands of distinct CDR3 sequences, 16% being singletons. The sample in question was PBMCs from the stem cell graft donor, obtained from the stem cell graft. The TCR was taken from a human donor who donated a stem cell graft to a child with acute myeloid leukemia.

Written as DNA, the CDR3 is TGCAGTGCTAGAGACCCTGACTCCGCGGGGAATGAGCAGTTCTTC. It specifies CSARDPDSAGNEQFF. The chain couples TRBV20-1 to TRBJ2-1, with D perhaps matching TRBD2 (6 bases). CDR1 DFQATT and CDR2 SNEGSKA come from the germline V gene (reference sequence). Trimming took off 0 bases at V and 7 bases at J, with 16 bases between the two ends. This CDR3 has 15 residues.